This T cell receptor (beta chain) is drawn from a study of breast tumors, draining lymph nodes, adjacent tissues. MiXCR was run by TCRdb on the multiplex PCR reads, yielding one entry per CDR3 protein. The sample yields some 22,000 distinct CDR3 sequences, more than 50% seen once. The CDR3 spans 17 residues. Unmatched junction bases numbered 10, after V lost 3 bases and J lost 3 bases. Sequenced: breast tumor tissue. The sequence derives from a female donor with breast cancer. Some clones in this sample may be carry-over from other donors' samples. The genes are TRBV12-3 or TRBV12-4 and TRBJ2-2; 7 nucleotides match TRBD2. In DNA form, the CDR3 reads TGTGCCAGCAGTTTGGATGTCGGGGGGAGCTACACCGGGGAGCTGTTTTTT. Translated, it gives CASSLDVGGSYTGELFF.